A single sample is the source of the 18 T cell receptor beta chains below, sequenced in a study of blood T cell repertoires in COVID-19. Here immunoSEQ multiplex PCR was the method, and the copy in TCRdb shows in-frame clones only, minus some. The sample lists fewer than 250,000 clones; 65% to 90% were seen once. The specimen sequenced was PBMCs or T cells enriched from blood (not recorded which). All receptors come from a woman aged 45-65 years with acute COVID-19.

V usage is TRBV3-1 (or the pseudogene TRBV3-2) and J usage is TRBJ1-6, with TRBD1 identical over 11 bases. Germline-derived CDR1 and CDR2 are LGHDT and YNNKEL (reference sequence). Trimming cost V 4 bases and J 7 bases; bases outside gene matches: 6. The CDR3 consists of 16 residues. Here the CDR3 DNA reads TGTGCCAGCAGCCGTGGACAGGGGGCAAAAAATTCACCCCTCCACTTT. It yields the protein CASSRGQGAKNSPLHF.

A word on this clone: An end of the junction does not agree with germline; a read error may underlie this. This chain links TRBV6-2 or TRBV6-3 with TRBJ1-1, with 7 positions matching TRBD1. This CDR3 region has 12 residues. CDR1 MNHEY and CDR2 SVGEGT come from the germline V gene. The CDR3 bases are TGTGCCAGCAGCTCGCCCTATAGGGGGCTGAGGTTT. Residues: CASSSPYRGLRF.

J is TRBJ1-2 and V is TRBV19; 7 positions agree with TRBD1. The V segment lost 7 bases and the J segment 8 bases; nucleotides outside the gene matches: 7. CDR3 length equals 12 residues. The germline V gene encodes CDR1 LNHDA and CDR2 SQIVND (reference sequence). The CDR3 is CASKEGASGYTF. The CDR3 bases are TGTGCCAGTAAGGAGGGGGCTTCAGGCTACACCTTC.

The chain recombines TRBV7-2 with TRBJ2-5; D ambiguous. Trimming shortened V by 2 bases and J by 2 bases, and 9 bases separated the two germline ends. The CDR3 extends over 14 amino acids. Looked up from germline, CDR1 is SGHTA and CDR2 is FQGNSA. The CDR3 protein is CASSLYAAQETQYF. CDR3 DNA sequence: TGTGCCAGCAGCTTATACGCCGCGCAAGAGACCCAGTACTTC. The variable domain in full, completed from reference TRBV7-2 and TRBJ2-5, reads GAGVSQSPSNKVTEKGKDVELRCDPISGHTALYWYRQSLGQGLEFLIYFQGNSAPDKSGLPSDRFSAERTGGSVSTLTIQRTQQEDSAVYLCASSLYAAQETQYFGPGTRLLVL.

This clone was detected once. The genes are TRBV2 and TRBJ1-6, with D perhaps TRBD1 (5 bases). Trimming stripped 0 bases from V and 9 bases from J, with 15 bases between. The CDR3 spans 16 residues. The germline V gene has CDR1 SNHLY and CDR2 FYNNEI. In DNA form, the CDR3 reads TGTGCCAGCAGTGAAGCGCGTACAGGATTAGGTTCACCCCTCCACTTT. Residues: CASSEARTGLGSPLHF. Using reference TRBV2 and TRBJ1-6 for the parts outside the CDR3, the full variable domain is EPEVTQTPSHQVTQMGQEVILRCVPISNHLYFYWYRQILGQKVEFLVSFYNNEISEKSEIFDDQFSVERPDGSNFTLKIRSTKLEDSAMYFCASSEARTGLGSPLHFGNGTRLTVT.

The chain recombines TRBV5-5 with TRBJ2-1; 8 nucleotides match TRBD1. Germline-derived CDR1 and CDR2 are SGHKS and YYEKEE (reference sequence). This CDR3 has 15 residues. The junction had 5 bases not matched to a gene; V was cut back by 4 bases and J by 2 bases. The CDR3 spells CASSGDRGPYNEQFF. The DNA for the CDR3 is TGTGCCAGCAGCGGAGACAGGGGCCCCTACAATGAGCAGTTCTTC.

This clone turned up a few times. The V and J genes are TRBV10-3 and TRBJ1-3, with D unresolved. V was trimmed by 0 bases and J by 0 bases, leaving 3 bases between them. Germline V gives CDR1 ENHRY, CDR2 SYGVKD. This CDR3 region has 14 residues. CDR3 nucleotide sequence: TGTGCCATCAGTGAGTCCCGCTCTGGAAACACCATATATTTT. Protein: CAISESRSGNTIYF.

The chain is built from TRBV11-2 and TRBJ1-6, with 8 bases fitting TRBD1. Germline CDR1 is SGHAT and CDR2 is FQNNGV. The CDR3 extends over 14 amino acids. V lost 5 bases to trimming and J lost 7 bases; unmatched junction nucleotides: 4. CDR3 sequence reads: CASSRQGPNSPLHF. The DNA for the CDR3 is TGTGCCAGCAGCAGACAGGGGCCAAATTCACCCCTCCACTTT.

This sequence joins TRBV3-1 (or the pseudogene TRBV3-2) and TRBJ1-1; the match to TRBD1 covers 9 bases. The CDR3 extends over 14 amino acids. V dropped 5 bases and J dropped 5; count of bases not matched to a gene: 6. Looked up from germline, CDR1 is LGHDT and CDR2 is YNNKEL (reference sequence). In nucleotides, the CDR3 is TGTGCCAGCAGCGGCCGGGACAGGGTAACTGAAGCTTTCTTT. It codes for CASSGRDRVTEAFF.

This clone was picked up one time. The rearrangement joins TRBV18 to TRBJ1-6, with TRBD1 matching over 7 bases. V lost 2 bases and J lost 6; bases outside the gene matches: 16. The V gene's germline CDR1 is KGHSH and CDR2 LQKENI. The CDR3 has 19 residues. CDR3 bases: TGTGCCAGCTCACCAATAGAACACAGGGGTCGTTCTTCTAATTCACCCCTCCACTTT. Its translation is CASSPIEHRGRSSNSPLHF.

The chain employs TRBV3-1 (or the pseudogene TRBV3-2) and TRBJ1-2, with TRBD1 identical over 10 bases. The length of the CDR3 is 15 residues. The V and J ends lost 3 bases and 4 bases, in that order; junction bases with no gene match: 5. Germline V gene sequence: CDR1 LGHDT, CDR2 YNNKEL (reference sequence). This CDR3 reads CASSQGQGIFYGYTF. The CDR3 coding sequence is TGTGCCAGCAGCCAGGGACAGGGGATATTCTATGGCTACACCTTC.

CDR3 bases: TGCGCCAGCAGCCCCCTGGCGGGGGGCCTAGCCAAAAACATTCAGTACTTC. Its translation is CASSPLAGGLAKNIQYF. J is TRBJ2-4 and V is TRBV4-1, with TRBD2 identical over 8 bases. This CDR3 is 17 amino acids long. CDR1 and CDR2 from the germline V gene are MGHRA and YSYEKL. V was pared by 4 bases and J by 0 bases, with 8 bases of the junction left unmatched.

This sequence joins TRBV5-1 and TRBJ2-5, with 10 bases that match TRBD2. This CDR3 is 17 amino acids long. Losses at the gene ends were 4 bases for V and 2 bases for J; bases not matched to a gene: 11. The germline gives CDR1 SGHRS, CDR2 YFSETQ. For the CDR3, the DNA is TGCGCCAGCAGCCGCTATTCACTAGCGGGGAAACAAGAGACCCAGTACTTC. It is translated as CASSRYSLAGKQETQYF.

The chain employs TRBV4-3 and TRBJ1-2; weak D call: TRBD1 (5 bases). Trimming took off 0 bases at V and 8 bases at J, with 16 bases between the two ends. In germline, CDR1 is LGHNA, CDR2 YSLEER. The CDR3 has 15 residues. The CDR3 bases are TGCGCCAGCAGCCAAGAGTGGGGGGTTGCTCGGGGCTACACCTTC. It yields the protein CASSQEWGVARGYTF.

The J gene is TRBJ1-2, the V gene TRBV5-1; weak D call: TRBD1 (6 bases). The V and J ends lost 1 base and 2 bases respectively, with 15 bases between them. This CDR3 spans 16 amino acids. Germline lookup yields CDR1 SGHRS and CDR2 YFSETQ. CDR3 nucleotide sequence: TGCGCCAGCAGCTTGAGGACAGCCTCGATAAACTATGGCTACACCTTC. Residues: CASSLRTASINYGYTF. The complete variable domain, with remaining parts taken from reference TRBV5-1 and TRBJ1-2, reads KAGVTQTPRYLIKTRGQQVTLSCSPISGHRSVSWYQQTPGQGLQFLFEYFSETQRNKGNFPGRFSGRQFSNSRSEMNVSTLELGDSALYLCASSLRTASINYGYTFGSGTRLTVV.

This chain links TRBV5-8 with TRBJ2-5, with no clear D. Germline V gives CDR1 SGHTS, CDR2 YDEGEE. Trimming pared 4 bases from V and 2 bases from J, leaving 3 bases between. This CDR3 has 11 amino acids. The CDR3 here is CASSPQETQYF. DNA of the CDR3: TGTGCCAGCAGCCCTCAAGAGACCCAGTACTTC.

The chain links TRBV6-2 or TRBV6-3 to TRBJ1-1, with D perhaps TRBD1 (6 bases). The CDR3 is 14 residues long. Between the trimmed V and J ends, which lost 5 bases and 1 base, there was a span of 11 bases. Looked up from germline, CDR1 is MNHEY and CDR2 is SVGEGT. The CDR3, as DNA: TGTGCCAGCAGTCCCGGGACATGGAACACTGAAGCTTTCTTT. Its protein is CASSPGTWNTEAFF.

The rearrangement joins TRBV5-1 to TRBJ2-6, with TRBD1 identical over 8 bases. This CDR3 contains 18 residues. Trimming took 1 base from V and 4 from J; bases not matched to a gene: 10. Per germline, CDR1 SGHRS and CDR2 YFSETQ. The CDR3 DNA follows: TGCGCCAGCAGCTTGCTACCCGGGACAGGCGCCGGGGCCAACGTCCTGACTTTC. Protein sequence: CASSLLPGTGAGANVLTF.